The 26 T cell receptor beta chains below come from one sample, sequenced in a study of T cell responses to AZD1222 COVID-19 vaccine. This table comes from immunoSEQ multiplex PCR, and its TCRdb copy is limited to in-frame clones, with some not included. The profile shows 210,000 or so clones, under 95% of them singletons. The sample consisted of peripheral blood, taken on day 0 of MenACWY control vaccination. The receptors originated from an adult in good health.

The rearrangement joins TRBV12-3 or TRBV12-4 to TRBJ2-7, with a tentative D call TRBD2 (5 bases). The CDR3 totals 12 residues. V lost 1 base, J lost 7 bases, and 8 bases lay in between. The CDR3 region has the DNA TGTGCCAGCAGTTTAGGGCCGGGGGAGCAGTACTTC. Residues: CASSLGPGEQYF.

This sequence joins TRBV6-5 and TRBJ1-5; a possible D gene is TRBD1 (6 bases). The length of the CDR3 is 15 residues. Germline V gives CDR1 MNHEY, CDR2 SVGAGI. Trimming took off 6 bases at V and 1 base at J, with 13 bases between the two ends. CDR3 loop: CASRYRERSNQPQHF. The CDR3, as DNA: TGTGCCAGCAGATACAGGGAAAGGAGCAATCAGCCCCAGCATTTT.

This clone was detected only a few times. V is TRBV6-5 and J is TRBJ2-3; D is unclear. Germline V gives CDR1 MNHEY, CDR2 SVGAGI. Trimming took off 6 bases at V and 0 bases at J, with 10 bases between the two ends. The CDR3 extends over 14 amino acids. The CDR3 DNA follows: TGTGCCAGCAGGGGCAGATTAAGCACAGATACGCAGTATTTT. This translates into CASRGRLSTDTQYF.

The CDR3 spells CASSPRHNSPLHF. In nucleotides, the CDR3 is TGTGCCAGCAGCCCCAGACACAATTCACCCCTCCACTTT. This chain joins TRBV3-1 (or the pseudogene TRBV3-2) and TRBJ1-6; D unresolved. The length of the CDR3 is 13 residues. Trimming took off 4 bases at V and 7 bases at J, with 8 bases between the two ends. CDR1 and CDR2 from the germline V gene are LGHDT and YNNKEL (reference sequence).

The chain carries TRBV7-8 and TRBJ1-1; 9 nucleotides line up with TRBD1. Germline loops: CDR1 SGHVS, CDR2 FQNEAQ. The CDR3 totals 14 residues. The ends lost 5 bases at V and 5 bases at J; junction bases unmatched: 6. The CDR3 DNA reads TGTGCCAGCAGCCGAGACAGGGGGTCTACTGAAGCTTTCTTT. Translation: CASSRDRGSTEAFF.

This clone was seen only a few times. This chain links TRBV11-2 with TRBJ2-5; maybe TRBD2 (5 bases). The V end was cut by 5 bases, the J end by 4 bases, with 14 bases between. Germline CDR1 and CDR2: SGHAT and FQNNGV. This CDR3 spans 14 amino acids. CDR3 DNA: TGTGCCAGCAGCCGAACTAGATTAGGAGAGACCCAGTACTTC. This encodes CASSRTRLGETQYF.

The rearrangement joins TRBV18 to TRBJ1-4, with TRBD1 matching over 7 bases. This CDR3 has 14 amino acids. Germline trimming cut 3 bases from V and 5 bases from J; bases unmatched to any gene: 3. Germline V gene sequence: CDR1 KGHSH, CDR2 LQKENI. The CDR3 region is CASSPRTGNEKLFF. The CDR3 nucleotides are TGTGCCAGCTCACCTAGGACAGGAAATGAAAAACTGTTTTTT. The variable domain in full, completed from reference TRBV18 and TRBJ1-4, reads NAGVMQNPRHLVRRRGQEARLRCSPMKGHSHVYWYRQLPEEGLKFMVYLQKENIIDESGMPKERFSAEFPKEGPSILRIQQVVRGDSAAYFCASSPRTGNEKLFFGSGTQLSVL.

For this clone: The same CDR3 also results from other DNA sequences found in this sample. The chain has TRBV5-1 and TRBJ1-4, with D unresolved. The CDR3 spans 14 residues. CDR1 SGHRS and CDR2 YFSETQ come from the germline V gene. V was shortened by 2 bases and J by 0 bases, with 5 bases between the two germline ends. The DNA of the CDR3 is TGCGCCAGCAGCTTATTGGCAACTAATGAAAAACTGTTTTTT. Protein product: CASSLLATNEKLFF.

The chain employs TRBV6-5 and TRBJ1-2; 7 nucleotides line up with TRBD1. CDR3 length equals 15 residues. Germline loops: CDR1 MNHEY, CDR2 SVGAGI. Trimming cost V 3 bases and J 4 bases; bases outside gene matches: 8. The CDR3 here is CASSYDREISYGYTF. CDR3 bases: TGTGCCAGCAGTTATGACAGGGAAATTAGCTATGGCTACACCTTC.

V usage is TRBV5-4 and J usage is TRBJ1-1, with 7 bases that match TRBD1. With 6 bases clipped from V and 5 bases from J, the junction kept 7 bases outside the gene matches. The germline CDR1 and CDR2 sequences are SGHNT and YYREEE (reference sequence). The CDR3 loop spans 13 amino acids. In nucleotides, the CDR3 is TGTGCCAGCATCAGGGGGGAGGGGACTGAAGCTTTCTTT. Residues: CASIRGEGTEAFF. The whole variable domain, filled in from reference TRBV5-4 and TRBJ1-1, reads ETGVTQSPTHLIKTRGQQVTLRCSSQSGHNTVSWYQQALGQGPQFIFQYYREEENGRGNFPPRFSGLQFPNYSSELNVNALELDDSALYLCASIRGEGTEAFFGQGTRLTVV.

The chain employs TRBV6-6 and TRBJ2-5, with 8 bases matching TRBD1. The CDR3 extends over 16 amino acids. The V and J ends lost 5 bases and 6 bases, in that order; junction bases with no gene match: 14. Germline V lookup: CDR1 MNHNY, CDR2 SVGAGI (reference sequence). The DNA for the CDR3 is TGTGCCAGCAGTGCAAATACAGGGGGGCCTAGTAAGACCCAGTACTTC. Protein: CASSANTGGPSKTQYF.

The gene calls are TRBV5-1 and TRBJ2-5; perhaps TRBD2 as D (7 bases). This CDR3 contains 15 residues. The V gene's germline CDR1 is SGHRS and CDR2 YFSETQ. The V gene lost 3 bases and the J gene lost 5 bases, with 17 bases spanning the gap. The CDR3 DNA sequence: TGCGCCAGCAGCTACTTTGGGGGGGGCGGTGAGACCCAGTACTTC. It encodes CASSYFGGGGETQYF. Filled out from reference TRBV5-1 and TRBJ2-5, the complete variable domain reads KAGVTQTPRYLIKTRGQQVTLSCSPISGHRSVSWYQQTPGQGLQFLFEYFSETQRNKGNFPGRFSGRQFSNSRSEMNVSTLELGDSALYLCASSYFGGGGETQYFGPGTRLLVL.

V gene TRBV5-4 combines with J gene TRBJ2-5; D perhaps matches TRBD2 (5 bases). Trimming cost V 2 bases and J 5 bases, with 7 bases left between them. Germline V gene sequence: CDR1 SGHNT, CDR2 YYREEE (reference sequence). The CDR3 runs 12 residues. CDR3 amino acids: CASSLRGETQYF. The CDR3 nucleotides read TGTGCCAGCAGCTTAAGAGGGGAGACCCAGTACTTC.

This chain uses TRBV5-1 with TRBJ2-5; a weak D match, TRBD2 (6 bases). Trimming removed 4 bases from V and 5 bases from J, with 9 bases in between. Germline assignment: CDR1 SGHRS and CDR2 YFSETQ. CDR3 size: 12 residues. CDR3 residues: CASSRSGETQYF. The CDR3 nucleotides are TGCGCCAGCAGCCGAAGCGGGGAGACCCAGTACTTC.

The V and J genes are TRBV21-1 and TRBJ1-1; TRBD1, the table's D call, was not compared with the DNA. TRBV21-1 is a documented pseudogene. The CDR3 has 16 residues. CDR3 sequence (DNA): TGTGCCAGCAGCACTTCGGACAGGAGGATTAGGACTGAAGCTTTCTTT. Translated, it gives CASSTSDRRIRTEAFF.

The chain employs TRBV6-5 and TRBJ1-1; TRBD1 aligns across 7 bases. J lost 8 bases, V lost 2 bases, and 5 bases had no gene match. Looked up from germline, CDR1 is MNHEY and CDR2 is SVGAGI. The CDR3 extends over 13 amino acids. CDR3 sequence reads: CASSYLDRPEAFF. In DNA form, the CDR3 reads TGTGCCAGCAGTTACCTGGACAGGCCAGAAGCTTTCTTT.

V is TRBV3-1 (or the pseudogene TRBV3-2) and J is TRBJ1-1; D not resolved. This CDR3 comprises 12 residues. V was clipped by 4 bases and J by 8 bases, with 11 bases between them. CDR1 LGHDT and CDR2 YNNKEL come from the germline V gene (reference sequence). The CDR3 DNA reads as TGTGCCAGCAGCCGGTCGGAAGGCGAAGCTTTCTTT. It translates to CASSRSEGEAFF.

This sequence joins TRBV7-3 and TRBJ2-5, with 16 bases fitting TRBD2. The CDR3 sequence is 14 residues long. The J segment lost 13 bases and the V segment lost 5 bases, leaving 7 bases of the junction unmatched. Germline V gene sequence: CDR1 SGHTA, CDR2 FQGTGA. The CDR3 DNA is TGTGCCAGCAGCCGTACGGGACTAGCGGGGGGGCTGTACTTC. Protein sequence: CASSRTGLAGGLYF. The whole variable domain, remainder taken from reference TRBV7-3 and TRBJ2-5, is GAGVSQTPSNKVTEKGKYVELRCDPISGHTALYWYRQSLGQGPEFLIYFQGTGAADDSGLPNDRFFAVRPEGSVSTLKIQRTERGDSAVYLCASSRTGLAGGLYFGPGTRLLVL.

J is TRBJ2-2 and V is TRBV9; D is tentatively TRBD1 or TRBD2 (5 bases each). Germline CDR1 reads SGDLS; CDR2 reads YYNGEE. V lost 0 bases to trimming and J lost 4 bases, with 10 bases between them. This CDR3 spans 15 amino acids. CDR3 loop: CASSVAEGSTGELFF. Here the CDR3 DNA reads TGTGCCAGCAGCGTAGCTGAGGGGTCCACCGGGGAGCTGTTTTTT.

Details on this clone: Other DNA sequences in this sample translate to the same CDR3. The rearrangement links TRBV27 to TRBJ1-6; D call uncertain. Trimming removed 3 bases at V and 6 bases at J, with 9 bases between. The CDR3 has 14 amino acids. Germline loops: CDR1 MNHEY, CDR2 SMNVEV (reference sequence). CDR3 nucleotide sequence: TGTGCCAGCAGTTTCGGGCAGCCTAATTCACCCCTCCACTTT. It yields the protein CASSFGQPNSPLHF.

This clone was seen a handful of times. CDR3 sequence reads: CASSFGTVEKLFF. The CDR3 DNA sequence: TGTGCCAGCAGCTTTGGGACCGTTGAAAAACTGTTTTTT. V and J are TRBV11-2 and TRBJ1-4, with a weak D call TRBD1 (5 bases). This CDR3 has 13 residues. The ends were cut back, 3 bases at V and 7 bases at J, with 9 bases in the middle. In germline, CDR1 is SGHAT, CDR2 FQNNGV.

V and J are TRBV2 and TRBJ1-2; D call uncertain. CDR1 is SNHLY and CDR2 is FYNNEI in the germline V gene. The V end lost 4 bases, the J end lost 3 bases, and 15 bases lay between the germline ends. This CDR3 has 15 residues. CDR3 bases: TGTGCCAGCAGTGTCCTTCAGGAAGGGCACTATGGCTACACCTTC. It translates to CASSVLQEGHYGYTF.

V usage is TRBV28 and J usage is TRBJ2-7; D unresolved. This CDR3 has 14 amino acids. V shed 2 bases and J shed 4 bases, with 12 bases lying between them. Germline assignment: CDR1 MDHEN and CDR2 SYDVKM. The CDR3 loop is CASSLVLRFYEQYF. In DNA, the CDR3 is TGTGCCAGCAGTTTAGTCCTACGATTTTACGAGCAGTACTTC.

The chain employs TRBV6-2 or TRBV6-3 and TRBJ1-5; tentatively, D is TRBD1 (5 bases). Deletions cut 6 bases from V and 0 bases from J, with 12 bases between. CDR1 is MNHEY and CDR2 is SVGEGT in the germline V gene. The CDR3 sequence is 15 residues long. CDR3 DNA: TGTGCCAGCAGCCCGACAGACTATAGCAATCAGCCCCAGCATTTT. As protein: CASSPTDYSNQPQHF.

V usage is TRBV3-1 (or the pseudogene TRBV3-2) and J usage is TRBJ2-3, with a possible D match to TRBD1 (6 bases). V was cut by 2 bases and J by 7 bases, with 10 bases left in between. Germline CDR1 and CDR2: LGHDT and YNNKEL (reference sequence). This CDR3 is 13 amino acids long. The CDR3 nucleotides read TGTGCCAGCAGCCAATCAGGGGTATATACGCAGTATTTT. Its translation: CASSQSGVYTQYF.

The chain uses TRBV7-9 and TRBJ1-1; the match to TRBD1 covers 11 bases. This CDR3 comprises 18 residues. J lost 6 bases, V lost 4 bases, and 16 bases had no gene match. Germline CDR1 and CDR2: SEHNR and FQNEAQ (reference sequence). CDR3 nucleotide sequence: TGTGCCAGCAGCTCCCCACGAGCGCCGGGACAGGGGGACGCTGAAGCTTTCTTT. Its protein product is CASSSPRAPGQGDAEAFF.